This TCR beta chain was observed in a study of blood T cell repertoires in COVID-19. Study-wide background: Acute and convalescent COVID-19 samples came from the United States, Italy and Spain. From T cells, B-cell-depleted T cells, or PBMCs came the material, which was cDNA or gDNA.

This clone was observed once. J was trimmed by 4 bases and V by 3 bases; bases with no gene match: 5. Germline V gives CDR1 MNHEY, CDR2 SMNVEV (reference sequence). The CDR3 totals 14 residues. Authors' processing steps: Estimated nucleated cell counts came from reference gene primer amplification. The repertoire was sequenced with immunoSEQ multiplex PCR; TCRdb's copy has only in-frame clones and lacks some. The D gene and trimming were derived from the DNA, and the V and J assignments and clone size from that table. The sample lists around 77,000 clones; roughly 90% were seen once. Sequenced: peripheral blood. The source is a woman of 80 years or more with active or convalescent COVID-19. This rearrangement joins TRBV27 to TRBJ2-7, with TRBD2 matching 8 bases. The CDR3 loop is CASSFAGGGYEQYF. The CDR3 bases are TGTGCCAGCAGTTTCGCGGGGGGTGGATACGAGCAGTACTTC.